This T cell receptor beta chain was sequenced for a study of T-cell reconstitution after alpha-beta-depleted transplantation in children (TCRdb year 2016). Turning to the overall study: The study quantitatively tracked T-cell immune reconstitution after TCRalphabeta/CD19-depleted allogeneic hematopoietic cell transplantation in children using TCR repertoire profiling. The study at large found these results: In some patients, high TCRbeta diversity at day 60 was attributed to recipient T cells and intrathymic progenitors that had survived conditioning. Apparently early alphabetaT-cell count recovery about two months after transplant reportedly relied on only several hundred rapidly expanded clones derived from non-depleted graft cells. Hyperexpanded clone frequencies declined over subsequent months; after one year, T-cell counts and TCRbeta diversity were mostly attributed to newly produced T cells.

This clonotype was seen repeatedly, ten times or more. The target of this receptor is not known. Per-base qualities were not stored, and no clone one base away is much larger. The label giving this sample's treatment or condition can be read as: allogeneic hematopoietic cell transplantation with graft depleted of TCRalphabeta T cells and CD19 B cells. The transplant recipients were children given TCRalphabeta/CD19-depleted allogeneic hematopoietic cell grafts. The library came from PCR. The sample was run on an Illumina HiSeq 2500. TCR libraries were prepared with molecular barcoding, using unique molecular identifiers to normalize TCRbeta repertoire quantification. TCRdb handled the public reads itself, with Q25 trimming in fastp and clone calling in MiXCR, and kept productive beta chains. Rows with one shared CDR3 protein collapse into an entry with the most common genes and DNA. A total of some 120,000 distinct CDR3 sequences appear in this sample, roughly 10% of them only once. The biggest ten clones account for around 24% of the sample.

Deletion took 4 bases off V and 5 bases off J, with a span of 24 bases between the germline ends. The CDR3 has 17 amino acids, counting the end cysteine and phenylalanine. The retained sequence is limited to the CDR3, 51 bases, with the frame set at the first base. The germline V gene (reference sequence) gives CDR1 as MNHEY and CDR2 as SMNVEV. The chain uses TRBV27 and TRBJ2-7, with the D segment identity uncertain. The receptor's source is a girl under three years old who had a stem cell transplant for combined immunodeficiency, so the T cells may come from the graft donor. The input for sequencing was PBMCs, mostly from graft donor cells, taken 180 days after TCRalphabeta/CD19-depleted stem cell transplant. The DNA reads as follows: TGTGCCAGCAGTTCGACCCCTCTTCCGCTACCCCTCAACGAGCAGTACTTC. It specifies CASSSTPLPLPLNEQYF.